The sequence of this T cell receptor beta chain was determined in a study of blood T cell repertoires in COVID-19. The V end lost 5 bases, the J end lost 3 bases, and 11 bases lay between the germline ends. The CDR3 length is 13 residues. Germline CDR1 is MNHEY and CDR2 is SVGAGI. TCRdb's table, derived via immunoSEQ multiplex PCR, lists solely in-frame clones and lacks some. The sample yields 250,000 to 350,000 clones, around 89% seen once. The J gene is TRBJ2-7, the V gene TRBV6-5; D uncertain. Sequencing was done on a sample of peripheral blood. This receptor was identified in a woman in her twenties or thirties who had recovered from COVID-19. The chain's CDR3 is CASSSAPNYEQYF. CDR3 nucleotide sequence: TGTGCCAGCAGTAGCGCCCCCAACTACGAGCAGTACTTC.